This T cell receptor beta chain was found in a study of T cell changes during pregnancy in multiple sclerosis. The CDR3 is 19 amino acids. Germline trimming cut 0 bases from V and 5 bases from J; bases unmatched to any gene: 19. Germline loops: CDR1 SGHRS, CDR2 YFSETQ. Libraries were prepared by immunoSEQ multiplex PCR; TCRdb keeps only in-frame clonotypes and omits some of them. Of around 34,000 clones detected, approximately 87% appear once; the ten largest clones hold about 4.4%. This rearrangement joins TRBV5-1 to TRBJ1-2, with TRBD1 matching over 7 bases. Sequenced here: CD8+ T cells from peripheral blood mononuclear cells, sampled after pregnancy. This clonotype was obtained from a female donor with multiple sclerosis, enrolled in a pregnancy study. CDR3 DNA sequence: TGCGCCAGCAGCTTGGTGGGCAGGGGGTACCCGAATTCCTCATATGGCTACACCTTC. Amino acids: CASSLVGRGYPNSSYGYTF.